This entry lists 26 T cell receptor beta chains sequenced from one sample in a study of CD8+ T cells in alopecia areata. Sequencing used cDNA as its template, made by extracting RNA and reverse transcribing it. Sequencing was performed with immunoSEQ multiplex PCR; in TCRdb, only in-frame clones are kept and a portion is missing. The table lists approximately 180,000 clones, roughly 70% of them singletons. Here the sequenced sample was CD8+ T cells sorted from blood, taken at week 0. The receptors stem from a human donor with alopecia areata.

The chain employs TRBV6-5 and TRBJ2-3; 7 nucleotides line up with TRBD1. The V gene's germline CDR1 is MNHEY and CDR2 SVGAGI. Trimming cost V 2 bases and J 2 bases; bases outside gene matches: 1. CDR3 length equals 14 residues. This CDR3 reads CASSYGQATDTQYF. In nucleotides, the CDR3 is TGTGCCAGCAGTTACGGACAGGCCACAGATACGCAGTATTTT.

The chain carries TRBV29-1 and TRBJ2-5, with 8 bases lining up with TRBD2. V was clipped by 3 bases and J by 5 bases; unmatched bases: 8. Germline CDR1 and CDR2: SQVTM and ANQGSEA. The CDR3 runs 14 residues. The CDR3 bases are TGCAGCGTTGATGGCGGGGGGCCTCCGGAGACCCAGTACTTC. This encodes CSVDGGGPPETQYF.

This clone came up once. This sequence joins TRBV29-1 and TRBJ2-7; 8 bases align to TRBD1. The V and J ends lost 2 bases and 3 bases, in that order; junction bases with no gene match: 6. Germline V gene sequence: CDR1 SQVTM, CDR2 ANQGSEA. CDR3 size: 14 residues. Here the CDR3 DNA reads TGCAGCGTTGAATCAAAGACAGGGGTCTACGAGCAGTACTTC. It yields the protein CSVESKTGVYEQYF.

CDR3 coding DNA: TGTGCCAGCAGCCAATCCGAGGGACAGGCCTACGAGCAGTACTTC. Its translation: CASSQSEGQAYEQYF. The V gene is TRBV9, the J gene TRBJ2-7; 8 bases align to TRBD1. V lost 4 bases to trimming and J lost 2 bases; unmatched junction nucleotides: 8. This CDR3 has 15 amino acids. Per the germline V gene, CDR1 is SGDLS and CDR2 is YYNGEE.

The chain carries TRBV30 and TRBJ1-1, with unresolved D. Looked up from germline, CDR1 is GTSNPN and CDR2 is SVGIG (reference sequence). The CDR3 covers 14 residues. V lost 0 bases to trimming and J lost 0 bases, with 8 bases between them. The DNA for the CDR3 is TGTGCCTGGAGTGTAAAACACGTGAACACTGAAGCTTTCTTT. Amino acid sequence: CAWSVKHVNTEAFF.

V usage is TRBV29-1 and J usage is TRBJ2-2; the D gene is possibly TRBD1 (6 bases). CDR1 is SQVTM, CDR2 ANQGSEA, per germline. V was cut by 1 base and J by 2 bases, with 11 bases left in between. The CDR3 has 15 amino acids. The CDR3 DNA reads as TGCAGCGTTGAAGGGACAGAGACCAACACCGGGGAGCTGTTTTTT. Translating gives CSVEGTETNTGELFF.

The rearrangement links TRBV6-6 to TRBJ2-1; D is undetermined. There are 11 residues in the CDR3. V was pared by 7 bases and J by 0 bases, with 1 base between. The germline gives CDR1 MNHNY, CDR2 SVGAGI (reference sequence). In DNA form, the CDR3 reads TGTGCCAGCAACTCCTACAATGAGCAGTTCTTC. Its translation: CASNSYNEQFF.

The chain recombines TRBV27 with TRBJ1-1; D is unresolved. Trimming removed 5 bases at V and 1 base at J, with 2 bases between. Germline V gene sequence: CDR1 MNHEY, CDR2 SMNVEV (reference sequence). This CDR3 comprises 11 residues. The CDR3 sequence is CASSTNTEAFF. The CDR3 region has the DNA TGTGCCAGCAGTACGAACACTGAAGCTTTCTTT.

This clone was seen more than once but under ten times. The J gene is TRBJ2-3, the V gene TRBV10-2; 8 bases agree with TRBD2. V shed 6 bases and J 3 bases; nucleotides not matched to a gene: 5. CDR1 is WSHSY, CDR2 SAAADI, per germline. This CDR3 is built from 14 residues. CDR3 sequence (DNA): TGCGCCAGCAGACCGGGACTAGAGACAGATACGCAGTATTTT. Residues: CASRPGLETDTQYF.

To note about this clone: Different DNA sequences within this sample yield the same CDR3. This chain joins TRBV7-9 and TRBJ2-7, with 7 bases that match TRBD2. The germline CDR1 and CDR2 sequences are SEHNR and FQNEAQ (reference sequence). V was pared by 5 bases and J by 5 bases, with 6 bases of the junction left unmatched. The CDR3 runs to 13 residues. DNA for the CDR3: TGTGCCAGCAGCCTTGGGGGAGGGGACGAGCAGTACTTC. Protein product: CASSLGGGDEQYF.

The genes are TRBV23-1 and TRBJ2-5, with 10 positions matching TRBD1. TRBV23-1 is an open reading frame, and its role is uncertain. After removal of 6 bases from V and 6 bases from J, the junction contained 10 bases not matched to a gene. This CDR3 comprises 15 residues. In nucleotides, the CDR3 is TGCGCCAGCAGGCCCGGGACAGGGGAGCTGAAGACCCAGTACTTC. Residues: CASRPGTGELKTQYF.

The gene calls are TRBV2 and TRBJ2-7; 8 bases agree with TRBD1. The CDR3 runs 14 residues. Trimming cost V 9 bases and J 5 bases; bases outside gene matches: 12. Germline CDR1 SNHLY, CDR2 FYNNEI. CDR3 residues: CASPIGTGPNEQYF. The CDR3 DNA reads as TGTGCCAGTCCCATCGGGACAGGTCCCAACGAGCAGTACTTC.

V is TRBV30 and J is TRBJ1-4; D call uncertain. V lost 3 bases and J 14 bases, leaving 16 bases between the germline ends. This CDR3 is built from 12 residues. The germline CDR1 and CDR2 sequences are GTSNPN and SVGIG (reference sequence). The CDR3 DNA reads as TGTGCCTGGAGCTTGTCCTCGAAAACTCTGTTTTTT. Translated: CAWSLSSKTLFF.

This clone showed up just a few times. The chain joins TRBV29-1 to TRBJ1-2; tentatively, D is TRBD1 (5 bases). The germline V gene has CDR1 SQVTM and CDR2 ANQGSEA. The germline V and J ends were trimmed by 6 bases and 4 bases, with 21 bases remaining between them. This CDR3 spans 15 amino acids. This CDR3 reads CSVPGTDTASYGYTF. CDR3 coding DNA: TGCAGCGTCCCAGGGACGGATACAGCCAGCTATGGCTACACCTTC.

This chain connects TRBV29-1 to TRBJ1-1; a weak D match, TRBD1 (5 bases). V gave up 2 bases and J gave up 7 bases, with 14 bases separating them. The CDR3 has 13 amino acids. Germline V CDR1 and CDR2: SQVTM, ANQGSEA. Here the CDR3 DNA reads TGCAGCGTTGAATCGGGGCGCCGAGGTGAAGCTTTCTTT. Translated: CSVESGRRGEAFF.

The genes are TRBV25-1 and TRBJ1-1, with D tentatively TRBD1 (5 bases). This CDR3 has 11 residues. Germline V CDR1 and CDR2: MGHDK, SYGVNS. Trimming left V 4 bases short and J 10 bases short, with 10 bases between. This CDR3 reads CASSAQGRAFF. CDR3 sequence (DNA): TGTGCCAGCAGTGCTCAGGGTCGAGCTTTCTTT.

The chain employs TRBV5-4 and TRBJ2-3, with a tentative D call TRBD2 (5 bases). Germline CDR1 and CDR2: SGHNT and YYREEE (reference sequence). This CDR3 has 15 amino acids. Trimming shortened V by 3 bases and J by 1 base, and 12 bases separated the two germline ends. CDR3 region: CASSSRLFGTDTQYF. The CDR3 coding sequence is TGTGCCAGCAGCTCGAGACTATTCGGCACAGATACGCAGTATTTT.

The CDR3 DNA sequence: TGTGCCAGCAGGACCGGGACAGGGCTCTACGAGCAGTACTTC. This gives the protein CASRTGTGLYEQYF. The chain is built from TRBV27 and TRBJ2-7; 9 positions match TRBD1. This CDR3 is 14 amino acids long. Germline CDR1 and CDR2: MNHEY and SMNVEV (reference sequence). J gave up 3 bases and V 6 bases, and 6 bases lay outside the gene matches.

The chain employs TRBV9 and TRBJ2-3; tentative D call: TRBD2 (6 bases). Deletions cut 4 bases from V and 2 bases from J, with 23 bases between. This CDR3 has 18 amino acids. Per the germline V gene, CDR1 is SGDLS and CDR2 is YYNGEE. This chain's CDR3 is CASSRRLGGELLTDTQYF. The CDR3 coding sequence is TGTGCCAGCAGCCGGCGACTGGGGGGAGAGCTCCTCACAGATACGCAGTATTTT.

This clone was picked up a small number of times. This sequence joins TRBV5-1 and TRBJ2-3, with a possible D match to TRBD1 (5 bases). The CDR3 totals 16 residues. V lost 1 base, J lost 0 bases, and 12 bases lay in between. The germline V gene encodes CDR1 SGHRS and CDR2 YFSETQ. CDR3 bases: TGCGCCAGCAGCTTGTTTGACAGAGAGAGCACAGATACGCAGTATTTT. Encoded protein: CASSLFDRESTDTQYF.

The chain carries TRBV13 and TRBJ2-7; the D gene is possibly TRBD1 (5 bases). Germline assignment: CDR1 PRHDT and CDR2 FYEKMQ (reference sequence). The length of the CDR3 is 13 residues. The germline V and J ends were trimmed by 1 base and 6 bases, with 10 bases remaining between them. CDR3 coding DNA: TGTGCCAGCAGCTTAGAGGGGTTGGGCGAGCAGTACTTC. Translated, it gives CASSLEGLGEQYF.

The chain links TRBV19 to TRBJ1-5; TRBD1 might be the D (6 bases). Germline loops: CDR1 LNHDA, CDR2 SQIVND (reference sequence). The CDR3 consists of 14 residues. Between the trimmed V and J ends, which lost 3 bases and 3 bases, there was a span of 9 bases. CDR3 in amino acids: CASSIGQFNQPQHF. In nucleotides, the CDR3 is TGTGCCAGTAGTATTGGACAGTTCAATCAGCCCCAGCATTTT.

This chain links TRBV5-6 with TRBJ1-5; 9 bases align to TRBD1. Germline-derived CDR1 and CDR2 are SGHDT and YYEEEE. CDR3 length equals 14 residues. Unmatched junction bases numbered 3, after V lost 3 bases and J lost 5 bases. CDR3 region: CASSYGQGHQPQHF. The CDR3, as DNA: TGTGCCAGCAGCTACGGACAGGGGCATCAGCCCCAGCATTTT.

The CDR3 DNA is TGCGCCAGCAGCCTCGGACGGGACACCTCATCACAGCCCCAGCATTTT. It is translated as CASSLGRDTSSQPQHF. The chain uses TRBV4-1 and TRBJ1-5, with a weak D call TRBD1 (6 bases). This CDR3 has 16 amino acids. Germline V gene lookup returns CDR1 MGHRA and CDR2 YSYEKL. The ends were cut back, 4 bases at V and 7 bases at J, with 20 bases in the middle.

This clone was counted at least ten times. This chain uses TRBV6-6 with TRBJ2-1; 7 bases fit TRBD1. With 5 bases clipped from V and 9 bases from J, the junction kept 10 bases outside the gene matches. The CDR3 is made up of 14 amino acids. The germline V gene has CDR1 MNHNY and CDR2 SVGAGI (reference sequence). The CDR3 here is CASSTDRENFEQFF. The CDR3 DNA follows: TGTGCCAGCAGTACCGACAGGGAAAACTTTGAGCAGTTCTTC.

This chain links TRBV13 with TRBJ2-2; D call uncertain. This CDR3 is built from 13 residues. Trimming removed 5 bases at V and 4 bases at J, with 8 bases between. Germline-derived CDR1 and CDR2 are PRHDT and FYEKMQ (reference sequence). The CDR3 here is CASSADTTGELFF. Written as DNA, the CDR3 is TGTGCCAGCAGCGCCGACACCACCGGGGAGCTGTTTTTT. Looking up the rest from reference TRBV13 and TRBJ2-2 gives the full variable domain: AAGVIQSPRHLIKEKRETATLKCYPIPRHDTVYWYQQGPGQDPQFLISFYEKMQSDKGSIPDRFSAQQFSDYHSELNMSSLELGDSALYFCASSADTTGELFFGEGSRLTVL.